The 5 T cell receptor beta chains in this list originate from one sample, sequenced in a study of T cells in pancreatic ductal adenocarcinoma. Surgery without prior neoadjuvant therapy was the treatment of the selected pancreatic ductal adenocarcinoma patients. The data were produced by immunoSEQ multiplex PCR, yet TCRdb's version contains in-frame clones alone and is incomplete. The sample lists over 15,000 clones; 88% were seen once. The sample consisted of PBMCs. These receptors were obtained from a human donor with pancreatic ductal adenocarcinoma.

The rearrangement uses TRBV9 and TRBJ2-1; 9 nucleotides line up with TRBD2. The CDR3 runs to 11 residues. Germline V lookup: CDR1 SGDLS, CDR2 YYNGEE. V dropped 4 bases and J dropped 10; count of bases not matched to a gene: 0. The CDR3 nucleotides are TGTGCCAGCAGCACTAGCGGGGAGCAGTTCTTC. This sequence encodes CASSTSGEQFF.

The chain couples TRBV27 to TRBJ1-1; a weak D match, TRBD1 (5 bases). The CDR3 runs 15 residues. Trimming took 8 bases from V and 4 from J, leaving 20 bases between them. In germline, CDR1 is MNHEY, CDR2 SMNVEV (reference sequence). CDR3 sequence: CASATSTEGATEAFF. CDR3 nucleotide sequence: TGTGCCAGCGCCACAAGTACGGAAGGGGCCACTGAAGCTTTCTTT.

CDR3 sequence: CASSLEPGSNEQFF. CDR3 in DNA: TGTGCCAGCAGCTTGGAACCGGGATCGAATGAGCAGTTCTTC. The rearrangement uses TRBV7-3 and TRBJ2-1, with D possibly being TRBD2 (5 bases). The germline V gene encodes CDR1 SGHTA and CDR2 FQGTGA. The CDR3 contains 14 residues. Trimming left V 3 bases short and J 7 bases short, with 13 bases between. Full variable domain (rest looked up from reference TRBV7-3 and TRBJ2-1): GAGVSQTPSNKVTEKGKYVELRCDPISGHTALYWYRQSLGQGPEFLIYFQGTGAADDSGLPNDRFFAVRPEGSVSTLKIQRTERGDSAVYLCASSLEPGSNEQFFGPGTRLTVL.

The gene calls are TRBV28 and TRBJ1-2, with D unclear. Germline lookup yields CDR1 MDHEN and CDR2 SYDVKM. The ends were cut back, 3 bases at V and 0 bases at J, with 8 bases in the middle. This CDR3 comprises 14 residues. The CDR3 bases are TGTGCCAGCAGTTTGCTATTAGCTAACTATGGCTACACCTTC. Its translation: CASSLLLANYGYTF.

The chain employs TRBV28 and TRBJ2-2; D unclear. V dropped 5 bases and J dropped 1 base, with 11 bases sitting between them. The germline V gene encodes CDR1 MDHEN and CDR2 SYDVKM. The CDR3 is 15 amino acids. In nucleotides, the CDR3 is TGTGCCAGCAGTCAGACAAGTTTGAACACCGGGGAGCTGTTTTTT. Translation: CASSQTSLNTGELFF.